These T cell receptor beta chains were read from a single sample in a study of shared clonotypes between healthy human individuals. Clones were read by immunoSEQ multiplex PCR, and TCRdb kept only the in-frame ones, dropping some. The sample contains under 650,000 clones, about 95% of which appear only once. Material for sequencing was naive CD4+ T cells sorted from blood. The receptors shown here come from a woman aged 25 to 39 in good health. Both conserved end residues are part of each CDR3. Fields, in order: CDR3 protein, CDR3 DNA, D gene, J gene, clone size, V gene. A D gene is named only where the DNA matches it firmly. The size of a clone is reported for some rows only, either as once, few or many, or as a class for expanded clones.

CASSLDRSYEQYF	TGCGCCAGCAGCCTGGACAGGTCCTACGAGCAGTACTTC	TRBD1	TRBJ2-7	NA	TRBV5-1
CASPDGNTEAFF	TGTGCCAGCCCGGACGGGAACACTGAAGCTTTCTTT	NA	TRBJ1-1	NA	TRBV6-1
CASSRDRGRDQPQHF	TGTGCCAGCAGTAGGGACAGGGGGCGCGATCAGCCCCAGCATTTT	TRBD1	TRBJ1-5	NA	TRBV27
CASSHGGTGVPSSYEQYF	TGTGCCAGCAGCCACGGGGGGACAGGGGTTCCTAGCTCCTACGAGCAGTACTTC	TRBD1	TRBJ2-7	NA	TRBV28
CASSSVAIEQYF	TGTGCCAGCAGCTCCGTAGCGATCGAGCAGTACTTC	NA	TRBJ2-7	NA	TRBV7-8
CASSSTTSGRPDEQYF	TGTGCCAGCAGCTCCACTACTAGCGGGAGGCCCGACGAGCAGTACTTC	TRBD2	TRBJ2-7	once	TRBV5-6
CASSLLQGGDEQYF	TGTGCCAGCAGCCTACTACAGGGGGGAGACGAGCAGTACTTC	TRBD1	TRBJ2-7	NA	TRBV28
CASSFSNRGLYGYTF	TGTGCCAGCAGTTTTTCCAACAGGGGCCTCTATGGCTACACCTTC	TRBD1	TRBJ1-2	NA	TRBV27
CASSLRQPYGYTF	TGTGCCAGCAGTTTACGACAGCCCTATGGCTACACCTTC	NA	TRBJ1-2	NA	TRBV28
CASMRAPGTSEAFF	TGTGCCAGTATGAGGGCCCCGGGAACGTCTGAAGCTTTCTTT	NA	TRBJ1-1	NA	TRBV19
CSVEVPGLAGGPATGELFF	TGCAGCGTTGAAGTTCCGGGACTAGCGGGAGGGCCAGCGACCGGGGAGCTGTTTTTT	TRBD2	TRBJ2-2	NA	TRBV29-1
CASSIFPQNTEAFF	TGTGCCAGTAGTATATTCCCGCAGAACACTGAAGCTTTCTTT	NA	TRBJ1-1	NA	TRBV19
CASSYGRGFEKLFF	TGTGCCAGCAGTTACGGGCGAGGGTTTGAAAAACTGTTTTTT	NA	TRBJ1-4	NA	TRBV6-5
CASSLVALSNQPQHF	TGTGCCAGCAGTTTAGTGGCGCTTAGCAATCAGCCCCAGCATTTT	NA	TRBJ1-5	NA	TRBV28
CASSPPGQSFPDTQYF	TGTGCCAGCTCACCGCCGGGACAGAGCTTTCCAGATACGCAGTATTTT	TRBD1	TRBJ2-3	NA	TRBV18
CASSSGTRSLVQFF	TGCGCCAGCAGCTCCGGGACTAGGTCTTTAGTGCAGTTCTTC	TRBD2	TRBJ2-1	NA	TRBV5-1
CASSSQGAATDTQYF	TGTGCCAGCAGCTCTCAGGGGGCGGCCACAGATACGCAGTATTTT	TRBD1	TRBJ2-3	NA	TRBV7-9
CASSPPNSGDSYEQYF	TGTGCCAGCTCACCACCGAATAGCGGGGATTCCTACGAGCAGTACTTC	TRBD2	TRBJ2-7	NA	TRBV18
CASKRTNTGELFF	TGTGCCAGCAAACGGACGAACACCGGGGAGCTGTTTTTT	NA	TRBJ2-2	NA	TRBV2